The sequence of this TCR beta chain was determined in a study of cytomegalovirus exposure and HLA in healthy donors. 13 Jbeta primers and 60 Vbeta primers were used for the PCR. The repertoire was sequenced with immunoSEQ multiplex PCR; TCRdb's copy has only in-frame clones and lacks some. In the table there are over 200,000 clones, more than 75% of which are singletons. General study points: Beyond CMV serostatus, there was no information to go on about immune exposure.

There are 16 residues in the CDR3. Germline V gives CDR1 MNHNS, CDR2 SASEGT. J lost 3 bases, V lost 4 bases, and 8 bases had no gene match. Worth noting for this clone: Its antigen is as yet unknown.

The V call is TRBV6-1, the J call TRBJ2-7, with TRBD2 identical over 11 bases. This receptor was obtained from a human donor in good health. Sequencing was performed on PBMCs. The CDR3 protein is CASSGGFTSGSYEQYF. The CDR3 nucleotides read TGTGCCAGCAGTGGGGGATTTACTAGCGGGAGCTACGAGCAGTACTTC.